This entry concerns a single TCR beta chain. CDR3 length equals 16 residues. Germline V gene lookup returns CDR1 LNHNV and CDR2 YYDKDF (reference sequence). Losses at the gene ends were 1 base for V and 5 bases for J; bases not matched to a gene: 11. The record originates from a study of blood T cell repertoires in COVID-19. Study summary: The study drew acute and convalescent COVID-19 samples from the United States, Italy and Spain.

Sequenced by immunoSEQ multiplex PCR; TCRdb stores in-frame clones only, minus some. The data hold about 530,000 clones, with about 88% observed a single time. V gene TRBV15 combines with J gene TRBJ2-7, with 7 bases lining up with TRBD1. This clonotype originated in a woman between 50 and 59 years old with COVID-19, enrolled during active disease. Material for sequencing was peripheral blood. CDR3 bases: TGTGCCACCAGCAGAGTGCTCGTACAGGGGATCCACGAGCAGTACTTC. Translation gives CATSRVLVQGIHEQYF.